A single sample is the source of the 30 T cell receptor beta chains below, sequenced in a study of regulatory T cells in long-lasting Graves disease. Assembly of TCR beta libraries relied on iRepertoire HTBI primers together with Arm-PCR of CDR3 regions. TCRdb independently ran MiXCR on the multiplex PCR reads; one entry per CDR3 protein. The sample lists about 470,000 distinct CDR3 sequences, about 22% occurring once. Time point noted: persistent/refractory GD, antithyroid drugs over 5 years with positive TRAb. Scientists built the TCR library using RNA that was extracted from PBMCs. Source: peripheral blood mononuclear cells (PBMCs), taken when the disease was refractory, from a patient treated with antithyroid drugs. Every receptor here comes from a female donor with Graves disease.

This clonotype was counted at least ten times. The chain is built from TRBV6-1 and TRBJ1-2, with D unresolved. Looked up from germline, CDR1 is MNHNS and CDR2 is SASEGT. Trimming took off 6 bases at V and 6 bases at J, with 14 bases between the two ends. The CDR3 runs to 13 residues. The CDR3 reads CASSLGGRNGYTF. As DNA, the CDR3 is TGTGCCAGCAGCCTAGGAGGGCGGAATGGCTACACCTTC.

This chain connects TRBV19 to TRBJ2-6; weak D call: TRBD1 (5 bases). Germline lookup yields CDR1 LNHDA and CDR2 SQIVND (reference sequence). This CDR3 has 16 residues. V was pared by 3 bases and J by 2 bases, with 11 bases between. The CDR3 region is CASSILQGAGANVLTF. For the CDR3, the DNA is TGTGCCAGTAGTATTCTTCAAGGGGCTGGGGCCAACGTCCTGACTTTC. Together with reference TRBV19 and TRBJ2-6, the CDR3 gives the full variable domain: DGGITQSPKYLFRKEGQNVTLSCEQNLNHDAMYWYRQDPGQGLRLIYYSQIVNDFQKGDIAEGYSVSREKKESFPLTVTSAQKNPTAFYLCASSILQGAGANVLTFGAGSRLTVL.

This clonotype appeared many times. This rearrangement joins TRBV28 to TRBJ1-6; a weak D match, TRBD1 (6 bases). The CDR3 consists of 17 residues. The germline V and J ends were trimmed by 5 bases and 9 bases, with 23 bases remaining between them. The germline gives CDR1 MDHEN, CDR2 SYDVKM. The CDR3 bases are TGTGCCAGCAGTCCTCCTTACCAGGGAGTAGGGGGTTCACCCCTCCACTTT. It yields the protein CASSPPYQGVGGSPLHF.

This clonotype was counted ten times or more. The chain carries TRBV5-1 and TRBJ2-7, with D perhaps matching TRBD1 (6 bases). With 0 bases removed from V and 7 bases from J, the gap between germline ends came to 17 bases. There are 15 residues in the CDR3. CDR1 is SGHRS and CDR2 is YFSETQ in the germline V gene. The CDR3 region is CASSLEYQGLGEQYF. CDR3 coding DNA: TGCGCCAGCAGCTTGGAGTACCAGGGGTTGGGTGAGCAGTACTTC. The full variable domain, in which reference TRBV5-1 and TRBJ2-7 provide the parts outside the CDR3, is KAGVTQTPRYLIKTRGQQVTLSCSPISGHRSVSWYQQTPGQGLQFLFEYFSETQRNKGNFPGRFSGRQFSNSRSEMNVSTLELGDSALYLCASSLEYQGLGEQYFGPGTRLTVT.

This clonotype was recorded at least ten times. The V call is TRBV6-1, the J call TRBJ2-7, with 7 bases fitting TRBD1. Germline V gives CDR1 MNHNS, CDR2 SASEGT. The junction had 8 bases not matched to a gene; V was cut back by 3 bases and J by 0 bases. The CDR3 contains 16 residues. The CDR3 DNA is TGTGCCAGCAGTGACCGGGACAGACCGTACTCCTACGAGCAGTACTTC. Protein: CASSDRDRPYSYEQYF.

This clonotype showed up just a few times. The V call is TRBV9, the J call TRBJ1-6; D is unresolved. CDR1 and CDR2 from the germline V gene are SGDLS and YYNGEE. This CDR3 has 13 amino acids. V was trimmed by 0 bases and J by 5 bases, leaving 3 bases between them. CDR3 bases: TGTGCCAGCAGCGTAGAGGATAATTCACCCCTCCACTTT. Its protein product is CASSVEDNSPLHF.

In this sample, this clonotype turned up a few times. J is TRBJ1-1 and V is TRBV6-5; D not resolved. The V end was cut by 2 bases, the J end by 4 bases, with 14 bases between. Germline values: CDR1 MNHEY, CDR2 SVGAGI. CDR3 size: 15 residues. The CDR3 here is CASSYGQPFVTEAFF. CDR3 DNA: TGTGCCAGCAGTTACGGGCAGCCCTTCGTCACTGAAGCTTTCTTT.

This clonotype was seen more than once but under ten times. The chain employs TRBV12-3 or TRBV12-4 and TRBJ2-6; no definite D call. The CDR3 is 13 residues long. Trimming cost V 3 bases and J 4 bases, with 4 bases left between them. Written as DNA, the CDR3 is TGTGCCAGCAGTTTTGAGGGGGCCAACGTCCTGACTTTC. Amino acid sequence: CASSFEGANVLTF.

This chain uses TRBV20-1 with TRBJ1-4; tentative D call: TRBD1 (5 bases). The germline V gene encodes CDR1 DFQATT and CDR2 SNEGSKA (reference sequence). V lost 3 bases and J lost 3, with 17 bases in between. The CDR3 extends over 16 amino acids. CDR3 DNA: TGCAGTGCTAGGGTTGGGGGAGCCGCAGCTAATGAAAAACTGTTTTTT. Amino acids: CSARVGGAAANEKLFF.

The CDR3 region has the DNA TGTGCCAGCAGTTTATTATACCGGGACAGGGAGCCTCCCTACGAGCAGTACTTC. This encodes CASSLLYRDREPPYEQYF. V and J are TRBV27 and TRBJ2-7; TRBD1 matches at 9 bases. The CDR3 covers 18 residues. The V gene's germline CDR1 is MNHEY and CDR2 SMNVEV (reference sequence). V was pared by 1 base and J by 2 bases, with 12 bases of the junction left unmatched.

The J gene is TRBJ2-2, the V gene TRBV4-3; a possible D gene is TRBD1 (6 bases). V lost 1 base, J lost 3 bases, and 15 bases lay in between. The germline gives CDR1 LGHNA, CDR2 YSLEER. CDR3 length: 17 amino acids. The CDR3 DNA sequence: TGCGCCAGCAGCCAAGCAGCCTGGCAGGGGTACACCGGGGAGCTGTTTTTT. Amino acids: CASSQAAWQGYTGELFF.

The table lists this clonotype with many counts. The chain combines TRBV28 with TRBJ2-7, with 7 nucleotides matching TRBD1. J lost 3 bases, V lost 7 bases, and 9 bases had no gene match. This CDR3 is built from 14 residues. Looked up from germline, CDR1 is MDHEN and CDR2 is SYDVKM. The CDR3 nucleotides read TGTGCCAGCAACCCACAGGGGAACTACTACGAGCAGTACTTC. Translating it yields CASNPQGNYYEQYF.

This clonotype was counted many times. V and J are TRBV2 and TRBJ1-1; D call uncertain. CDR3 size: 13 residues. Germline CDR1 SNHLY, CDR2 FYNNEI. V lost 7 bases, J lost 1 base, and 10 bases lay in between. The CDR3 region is CASTARGNTEAFF. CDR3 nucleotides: TGTGCCAGCACGGCCAGAGGGAACACTGAAGCTTTCTTT.

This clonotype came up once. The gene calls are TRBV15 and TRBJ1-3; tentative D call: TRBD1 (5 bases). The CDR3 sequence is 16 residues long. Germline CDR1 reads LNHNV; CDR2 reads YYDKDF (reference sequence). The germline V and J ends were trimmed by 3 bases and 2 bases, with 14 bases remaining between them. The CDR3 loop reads CATSRRRGIAGNTIYF. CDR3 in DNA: TGTGCCACCAGCAGGAGACGGGGGATTGCTGGAAACACCATATATTTT.

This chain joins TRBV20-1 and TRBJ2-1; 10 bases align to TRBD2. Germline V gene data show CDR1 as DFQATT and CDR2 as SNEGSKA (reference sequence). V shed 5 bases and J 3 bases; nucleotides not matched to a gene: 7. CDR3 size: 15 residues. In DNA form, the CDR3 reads TGCAGTGCTTGCGGACTAGCGGAGATCTACAATGAGCAGTTCTTC. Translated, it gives CSACGLAEIYNEQFF.

CDR3 sequence reads: CASAPGGNQPQHF. The CDR3 DNA follows: TGTGCCAGTGCCCCTGGGGGCAATCAGCCCCAGCATTTT. V gene TRBV19 combines with J gene TRBJ1-5; D call uncertain. CDR3 length: 13 amino acids. CDR1 is LNHDA and CDR2 is SQIVND in the germline V gene (reference sequence). Deletions cut 8 bases from V and 2 bases from J, with 10 bases between. The full variable domain, its missing parts supplied by reference TRBV19 and TRBJ1-5, is DGGITQSPKYLFRKEGQNVTLSCEQNLNHDAMYWYRQDPGQGLRLIYYSQIVNDFQKGDIAEGYSVSREKKESFPLTVTSAQKNPTAFYLCASAPGGNQPQHFGDGTRLSIL.

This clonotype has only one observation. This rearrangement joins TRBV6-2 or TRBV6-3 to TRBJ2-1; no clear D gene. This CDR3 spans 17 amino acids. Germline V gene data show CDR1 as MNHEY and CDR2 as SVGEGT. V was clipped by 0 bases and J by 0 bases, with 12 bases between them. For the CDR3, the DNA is TGTGCCAGCAGTTACTCGTACAGACCAAGCTCCTACAATGAGCAGTTCTTC. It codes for CASSYSYRPSSYNEQFF.

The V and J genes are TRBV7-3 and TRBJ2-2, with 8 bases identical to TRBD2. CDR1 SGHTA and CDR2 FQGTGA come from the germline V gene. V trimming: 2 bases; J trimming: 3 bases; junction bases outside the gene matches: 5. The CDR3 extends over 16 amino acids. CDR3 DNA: TGTGCCAGCAGCTTATGGGCTAGCGGGCACACCGGGGAGCTGTTTTTT. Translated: CASSLWASGHTGELFF.

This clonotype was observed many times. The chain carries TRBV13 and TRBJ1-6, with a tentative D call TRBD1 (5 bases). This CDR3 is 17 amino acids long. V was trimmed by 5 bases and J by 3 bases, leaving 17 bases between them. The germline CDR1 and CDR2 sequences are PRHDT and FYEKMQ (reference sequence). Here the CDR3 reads CASSPRWVGDYNSPLHF. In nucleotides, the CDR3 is TGTGCCAGCAGCCCCAGATGGGTGGGGGACTATAATTCACCCCTCCACTTT.

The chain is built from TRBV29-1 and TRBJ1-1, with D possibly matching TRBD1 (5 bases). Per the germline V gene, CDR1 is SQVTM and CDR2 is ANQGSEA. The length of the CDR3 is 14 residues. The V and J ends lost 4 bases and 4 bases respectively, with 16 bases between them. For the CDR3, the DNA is TGCAGCGTTGTTTCCCAGGGATTCGGCACTGAAGCTTTCTTT. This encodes CSVVSQGFGTEAFF.

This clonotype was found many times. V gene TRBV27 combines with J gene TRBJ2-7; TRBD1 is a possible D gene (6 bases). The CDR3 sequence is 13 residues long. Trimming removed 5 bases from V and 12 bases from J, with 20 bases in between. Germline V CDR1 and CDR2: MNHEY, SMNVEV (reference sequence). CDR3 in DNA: TGTGCCAGCAGTACCATGACAGGTTCCAGACGGTACTTC. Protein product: CASSTMTGSRRYF.

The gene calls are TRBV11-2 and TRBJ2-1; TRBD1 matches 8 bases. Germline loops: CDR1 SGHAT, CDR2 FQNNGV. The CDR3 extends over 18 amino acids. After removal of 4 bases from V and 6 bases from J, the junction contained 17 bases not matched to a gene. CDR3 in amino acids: CASSSGRGPSSGLNEQFF. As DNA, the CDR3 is TGTGCCAGCAGCTCAGGCAGGGGGCCCAGTTCAGGTCTCAATGAGCAGTTCTTC.

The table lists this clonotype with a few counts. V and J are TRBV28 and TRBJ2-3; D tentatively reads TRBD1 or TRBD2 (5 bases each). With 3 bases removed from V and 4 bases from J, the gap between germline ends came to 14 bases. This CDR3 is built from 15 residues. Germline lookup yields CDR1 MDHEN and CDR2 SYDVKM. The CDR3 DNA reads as TGTGCCAGCAGTTTCGGGACCCTAAGGCCAGATACGCAGTATTTT. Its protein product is CASSFGTLRPDTQYF.

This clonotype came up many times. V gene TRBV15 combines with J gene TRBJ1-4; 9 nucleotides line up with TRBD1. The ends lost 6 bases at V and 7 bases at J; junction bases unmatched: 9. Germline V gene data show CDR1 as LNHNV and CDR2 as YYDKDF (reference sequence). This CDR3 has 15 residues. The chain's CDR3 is CATSKTGTGSEKLFF. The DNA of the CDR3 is TGTGCCACCAGTAAAACCGGGACAGGGAGTGAAAAACTGTTTTTT.

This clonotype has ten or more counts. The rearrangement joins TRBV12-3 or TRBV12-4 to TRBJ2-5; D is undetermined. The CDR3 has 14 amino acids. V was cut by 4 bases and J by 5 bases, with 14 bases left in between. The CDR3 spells CASSWYSVYETQYF. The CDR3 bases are TGTGCCAGCAGTTGGTACAGCGTCTATGAGACCCAGTACTTC.

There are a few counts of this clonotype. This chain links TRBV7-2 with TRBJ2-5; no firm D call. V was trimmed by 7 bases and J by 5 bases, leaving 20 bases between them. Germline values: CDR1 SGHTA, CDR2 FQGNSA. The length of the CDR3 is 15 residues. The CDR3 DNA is TGTGCCAGCACCCTCCCGGCACCCTGGTCGGAGACCCAGTACTTC. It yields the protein CASTLPAPWSETQYF. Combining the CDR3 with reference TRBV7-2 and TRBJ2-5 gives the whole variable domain GAGVSQSPSNKVTEKGKDVELRCDPISGHTALYWYRQSLGQGLEFLIYFQGNSAPDKSGLPSDRFSAERTGGSVSTLTIQRTQQEDSAVYLCASTLPAPWSETQYFGPGTRLLVL.

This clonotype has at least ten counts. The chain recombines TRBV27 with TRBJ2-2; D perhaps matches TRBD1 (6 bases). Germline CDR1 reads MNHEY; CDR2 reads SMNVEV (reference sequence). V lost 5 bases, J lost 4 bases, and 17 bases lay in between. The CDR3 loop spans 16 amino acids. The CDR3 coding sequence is TGTGCCAGCAGTCCCTCAGGGGACCTGATCACCGGGGAGCTGTTTTTT. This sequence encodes CASSPSGDLITGELFF.

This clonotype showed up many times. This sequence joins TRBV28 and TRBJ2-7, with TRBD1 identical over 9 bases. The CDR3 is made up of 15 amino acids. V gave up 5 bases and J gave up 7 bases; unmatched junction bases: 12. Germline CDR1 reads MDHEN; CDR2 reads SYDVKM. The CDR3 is CASSLYRDRVEEQYF. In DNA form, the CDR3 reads TGTGCCAGCAGTCTATACCGGGACAGGGTGGAGGAGCAGTACTTC.

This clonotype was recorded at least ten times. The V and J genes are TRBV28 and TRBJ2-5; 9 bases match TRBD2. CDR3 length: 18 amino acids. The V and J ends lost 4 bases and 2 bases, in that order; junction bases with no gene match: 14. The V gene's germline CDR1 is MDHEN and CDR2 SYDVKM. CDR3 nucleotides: TGTGCCAGCAGTTCCGGGCGGGAGGGCCTAGGGGGGCAAGAGACCCAGTACTTC. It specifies CASSSGREGLGGQETQYF.

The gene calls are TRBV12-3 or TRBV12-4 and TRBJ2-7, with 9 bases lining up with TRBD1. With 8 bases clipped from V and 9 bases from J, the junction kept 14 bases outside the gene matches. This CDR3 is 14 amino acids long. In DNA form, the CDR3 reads TGTGCCAGCTCACCAGGGACAGGGTCCCAGGGGCAGTACTTC. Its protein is CASSPGTGSQGQYF.